Listed below are T cell receptor beta chains from one sample, sequenced in a study of T-cell memory formation after mild COVID-19. TCRdb called the 5' RACE reads again in MiXCR, with one record for every CDR3 protein. The sample comprises 250,000 to 300,000 distinct CDR3 sequences, approximately 8.4% of which are singletons, and around a fifth rests with the top ten. The sample was PBMCs or a T cell subset sorted from them (not recorded which). Receptor source: a man younger than 35 who had mild COVID-19 (a few samples of this study predate the infection). Cell type and time point are not known. Both conserved end residues are part of each CDR3. A D gene is named only where the DNA matches it firmly. A clone size is listed for some rows: how often the clone was seen (once, few, many), or a class if it is expanded.

d_call: NA
j_call: TRBJ1-1
v_call: TRBV10-3
clone_size: NA
cdr3_nt: TGTGCCATCAGGGGGGGGAACACTGAAGCTTTCTTT
cdr3_aa: CAIRGGNTEAFF

d_call: NA
j_call: TRBJ2-3
v_call: TRBV5-1
clone_size: few
cdr3_nt: TGCGCCAGCAGCCCCTACAGGGCGGCGGCGCGACCCCAAAGCACAGATACGCAGTATTTT
cdr3_aa: CASSPYRAAARPQSTDTQYF

d_call: NA
j_call: TRBJ1-3
v_call: TRBV18
clone_size: NA
cdr3_nt: TGTGCCAGCTCACCTTCCCCGGGAACTTCTGGAAACACCATATATTTT
cdr3_aa: CASSPSPGTSGNTIYF

d_call: TRBD2
j_call: TRBJ2-1
v_call: TRBV29-1
clone_size: NA
cdr3_nt: TGCAGCGTAGGGCGGGGGGGCAATGAGCAGTTCTTC
cdr3_aa: CSVGRGGNEQFF

d_call: NA
j_call: TRBJ2-7
v_call: TRBV20-1
clone_size: many
cdr3_nt: TGCAGTGCTAGAGGTCAGGGGAGTCACGAGCAGTACTTC
cdr3_aa: CSARGQGSHEQYF

d_call: TRBD2
j_call: TRBJ2-3
v_call: TRBV5-1
clone_size: few
cdr3_nt: TGCGCCAGCAGCTCCAGACTAGCGAAGGGATCAGATACGCAGTATTTT
cdr3_aa: CASSSRLAKGSDTQYF

d_call: NA
j_call: TRBJ2-1
v_call: TRBV18
clone_size: NA
cdr3_nt: TGTGCCAGCTCACCAAGCACAGCCAATGAGCGGTTCTTC
cdr3_aa: CASSPSTANERFF

d_call: NA
j_call: TRBJ1-1
v_call: TRBV25-1
clone_size: NA
cdr3_nt: TGTGCCAGCAGTGACCCGGGCCAGTCGAACACTGAAGCTTTCTTT
cdr3_aa: CASSDPGQSNTEAFF

d_call: NA
j_call: TRBJ1-1
v_call: TRBV6-1
clone_size: NA
cdr3_nt: TGTGCCAGCAGGATGACAGCGGCGGGAGCTTTCTTT
cdr3_aa: CASRMTAAGAFF

d_call: NA
j_call: TRBJ2-5
v_call: TRBV2
clone_size: many
cdr3_nt: TGTGCCAGCAGTGAAGAGGAGACCCAGTACTTC
cdr3_aa: CASSEEETQYF

d_call: TRBD1
j_call: TRBJ1-1
v_call: TRBV15
clone_size: few
cdr3_nt: TGTGCCACCAGCAGTGACCCGGGACAGGGTTATGAAGCTTTCTTT
cdr3_aa: CATSSDPGQGYEAFF

d_call: TRBD2
j_call: TRBJ2-1
v_call: TRBV7-9
clone_size: many
cdr3_nt: TGTGCCAGCAGCTTTAGCGGGGGGGCCGGTGAGCAGTTCTTC
cdr3_aa: CASSFSGGAGEQFF

d_call: NA
j_call: TRBJ2-2
v_call: TRBV7-6
clone_size: many
cdr3_nt: TGTGCCAGCAGCTACGACACCGGGGAGCTGTTTTTT
cdr3_aa: CASSYDTGELFF